Below, 32 T cell receptor beta chains from the same sample are listed, as sequenced in a study of T cells after yellow fever vaccination. TCRdb recomputed calls from the 5' RACE reads with MiXCR, one row per CDR3 protein. Of tens of thousands of distinct CDR3 sequences listed, approximately 3.2% were seen once; the top ten hold 0.75% to 1%. The input for sequencing was PBMCs, either bulk or a sorted T-cell subset (CD4+, CD8+, memory, or dextramer-sorted; not recorded which), taken roughly 47 days after the first yellow fever vaccination. These receptors originate from a man younger than 35 who received the YFV17D yellow fever vaccine.

This clonotype was seen at least ten times. The V call is TRBV20-1, the J call TRBJ1-5, with unresolved D. V lost 0 bases, J lost 12 bases, and 9 bases lay in between. The CDR3 loop spans 11 amino acids. The germline V gene encodes CDR1 DFQATT and CDR2 SNEGSKA (reference sequence). CDR3 protein: CSARDRDYQHF. The DNA of the CDR3 is TGCAGTGCTAGAGATCGGGATTACCAGCATTTT.

This clonotype occurred many times. DNA of the CDR3: TGTGCCAGCAGAACTCCGGGCCGGGGGAAGGAGACCCAGTACTTC. Translating gives CASRTPGRGKETQYF. The chain couples TRBV6-5 to TRBJ2-5, with D maybe TRBD2 (6 bases). V was shortened by 6 bases and J by 5 bases, with 19 bases between the two germline ends. CDR1 MNHEY and CDR2 SVGAGI come from the germline V gene. This CDR3 contains 15 residues.

As for this clonotype: A read error may produce the germline difference seen at one junction end. This chain connects TRBV25-1 to TRBJ1-3; tentative D call: TRBD1 (5 bases). The CDR3 runs to 15 residues. Germline-derived CDR1 and CDR2 are MGHDK and SYGVNS. The CDR3 bases are TGTGCCAGCAGTGAATCCCAGGGCCCAGTTTTTGACACCATATTT. This gives the protein CASSESQGPVFDTIF.

This clonotype was detected many times. This chain joins TRBV20-1 and TRBJ1-2; D is ambiguous. The germline CDR1 and CDR2 sequences are DFQATT and SNEGSKA (reference sequence). The CDR3 spans 13 residues. V was trimmed by 4 bases and J by 5 bases, leaving 14 bases between them. Here the CDR3 DNA reads TGCAGTGCTACACCCGGTGCGGATTATGGCTACACCTTC. Residues: CSATPGADYGYTF.

This clonotype has ten or more counts. The J gene is TRBJ2-7, the V gene TRBV18, with 9 bases lining up with TRBD1. With V trimmed by 3 bases and J by 2 bases, 11 bases remained unmatched. Germline loops: CDR1 KGHSH, CDR2 LQKENI. CDR3 length: 17 amino acids. CDR3: CASSPNPGQGRTYEQYF. The CDR3 DNA reads TGTGCCAGCTCACCCAACCCGGGACAGGGAAGAACCTACGAGCAGTACTTC. The full variable domain, completed using reference TRBV18 and TRBJ2-7, is NAGVMQNPRHLVRRRGQEARLRCSPMKGHSHVYWYRQLPEEGLKFMVYLQKENIIDESGMPKERFSAEFPKEGPSILRIQQVVRGDSAAYFCASSPNPGQGRTYEQYFGPGTRLTVT.

The sample holds many counts of this clonotype. V gene TRBV7-2 combines with J gene TRBJ2-5; D may be TRBD2 (6 bases). This CDR3 is 17 amino acids long. Trimming removed 1 base at V and 7 bases at J, with 22 bases between. Per the germline V gene, CDR1 is SGHTA and CDR2 is FQGNSA. In nucleotides, the CDR3 is TGTGCCAGCAGCTTAGGGTATGGCGCAGGGAGGCGGGGGACCCAGTACTTC. Encoded protein: CASSLGYGAGRRGTQYF.

This clonotype was seen a handful of times. The chain uses TRBV7-2 and TRBJ1-1, with 7 bases identical to TRBD1. CDR3 length: 16 amino acids. V shed 0 bases and J 4 bases; nucleotides not matched to a gene: 8. Germline V gene sequence: CDR1 SGHTA, CDR2 FQGNSA. CDR3 coding DNA: TGTGCCAGCAGCTTAGCGTCGGCAGGGGGGTTCACTGAAGCTTTCTTT. Protein sequence: CASSLASAGGFTEAFF.

This clonotype was recorded many times. Here the CDR3 DNA reads TGCAGCGGGACGATTCGGGGCTATGGCTACACCTTC. Translating it yields CSGTIRGYGYTF. The chain combines TRBV29-1 with TRBJ1-2; D unresolved. Germline assignment: CDR1 SQVTM and CDR2 ANQGSEA. This CDR3 comprises 12 residues. Trimming took off 7 bases at V and 4 bases at J, with 13 bases between the two ends.

This clonotype was recorded at least ten times. The chain carries TRBV2 and TRBJ2-7; D gene unclear. The germline V gene encodes CDR1 SNHLY and CDR2 FYNNEI. With 10 bases removed from V and 0 bases from J, the gap between germline ends came to 13 bases. The CDR3 spans 13 residues. CDR3 protein: CATTLTDSYEQYF. The CDR3 DNA is TGTGCCACTACCCTGACTGACTCCTACGAGCAGTACTTC.

There are many counts of this clonotype. V usage is TRBV20-1 and J usage is TRBJ1-1; 7 bases map to TRBD1. Losses at the gene ends were 4 bases for V and 5 bases for J; bases not matched to a gene: 10. Germline lookup yields CDR1 DFQATT and CDR2 SNEGSKA (reference sequence). There are 14 residues in the CDR3. The chain's CDR3 is CSATSHRGLTEAFF. Here the CDR3 DNA reads TGCAGTGCTACATCCCACAGGGGTTTAACTGAAGCTTTCTTT.

This clonotype was found many times. CDR3 coding DNA: TGTGCCAGCAGCTTGTATGTGGGGAGGAAGACCCAGTACTTC. Translating it yields CASSLYVGRKTQYF. The rearrangement links TRBV5-4 to TRBJ2-5; a possible D gene is TRBD2 (6 bases). Germline V CDR1 and CDR2: SGHNT, YYREEE (reference sequence). The CDR3 runs to 14 residues. The V end was cut by 1 base, the J end by 6 bases, with 13 bases between. Looking up the rest from reference TRBV5-4 and TRBJ2-5 gives the full variable domain: ETGVTQSPTHLIKTRGQQVTLRCSSQSGHNTVSWYQQALGQGPQFIFQYYREEENGRGNFPPRFSGLQFPNYSSELNVNALELDDSALYLCASSLYVGRKTQYFGPGTRLLVL.

Many counts were recorded for this clonotype. The chain carries TRBV20-1 and TRBJ2-2; no clear D gene. Per the germline V gene, CDR1 is DFQATT and CDR2 is SNEGSKA (reference sequence). The CDR3 is 13 residues long. V was shortened by 3 bases and J by 4 bases, with 9 bases between the two germline ends. The CDR3 DNA follows: TGCAGTGCTAGGGCGGAGTTCACCGGGGAGCTGTTTTTT. Translating gives CSARAEFTGELFF.

This chain joins TRBV7-3 and TRBJ2-3; D is possibly TRBD2 (7 bases). This CDR3 has 16 amino acids. From germline, CDR1 is SGHTA and CDR2 FQGTGA. The ends were cut back, 2 bases at V and 5 bases at J, with 17 bases in the middle. In DNA form, the CDR3 reads TGTGCCAGCAGCTTACATGCGCTGGGGGGGCAAGATACGCAGTATTTT. Translated: CASSLHALGGQDTQYF. Together with reference TRBV7-3 and TRBJ2-3, the CDR3 gives the full variable domain: GAGVSQTPSNKVTEKGKYVELRCDPISGHTALYWYRQSLGQGPEFLIYFQGTGAADDSGLPNDRFFAVRPEGSVSTLKIQRTERGDSAVYLCASSLHALGGQDTQYFGPGTRLTVL.

This clonotype was observed many times. The chain couples TRBV5-1 to TRBJ1-2, with D tentatively TRBD1 (5 bases). This CDR3 comprises 15 residues. Trimming stripped 0 bases from V and 3 bases from J, with 12 bases between. CDR1 and CDR2 from the germline V gene are SGHRS and YFSETQ. CDR3 in amino acids: CASSLATGLHYGYTF. The CDR3 DNA sequence: TGCGCCAGCAGCTTGGCCACGGGGCTCCACTATGGCTACACCTTC.

This clonotype was seen repeatedly, ten times or more. The gene calls are TRBV7-9 and TRBJ1-1, with D possibly being TRBD1 (5 bases). This CDR3 has 15 amino acids. V lost 1 base and J lost 0, with 9 bases in between. Germline V lookup: CDR1 SEHNR, CDR2 FQNEAQ (reference sequence). The CDR3 protein is CASSLVAGLNTEAFF. CDR3 nucleotide sequence: TGTGCCAGCAGCTTAGTTGCGGGGCTGAACACTGAAGCTTTCTTT. Combining the CDR3 with reference TRBV7-9 and TRBJ1-1 gives the whole variable domain DTGVSQNPRHKITKRGQNVTFRCDPISEHNRLYWYRQTLGQGPEFLTYFQNEAQLEKSRLLSDRFSAERPKGSFSTLEIQRTEQGDSAMYLCASSLVAGLNTEAFFGQGTRLTVV.

The chain links TRBV7-2 to TRBJ2-7; 8 nucleotides agree with TRBD2. Germline CDR1 and CDR2: SGHTA and FQGNSA. After removal of 3 bases from V and 7 bases from J, the junction contained 8 bases not matched to a gene. The CDR3 extends over 14 amino acids. The CDR3 loop is CASSFYGGGLEQYF. The CDR3, as DNA: TGTGCCAGCAGCTTTTACGGGGGGGGACTAGAGCAGTACTTC.

This clonotype was found many times. The chain joins TRBV6-2 or TRBV6-3 to TRBJ2-3, with a tentative D call TRBD1 (5 bases). Per the germline V gene, CDR1 is MNHEY and CDR2 is SVGEGT. V gave up 2 bases and J gave up 8 bases, with 8 bases separating them. The CDR3 has 12 residues. CDR3 DNA sequence: TGTGCCAGCAGTTACCTACAGGCTACGCAGTATTTT. Translating gives CASSYLQATQYF.

This chain uses TRBV30 with TRBJ1-5; D is uncertain. This CDR3 comprises 13 residues. Trimming cost V 8 bases and J 5 bases, with 16 bases left between them. CDR1 is GTSNPN, CDR2 SVGIG, per germline (reference sequence). The CDR3 DNA reads TGTGCCCTCGGCGGATCAGGTGATCAGCCCCAGCATTTT. It yields the protein CALGGSGDQPQHF.

The table lists this clonotype with many counts. The chain uses TRBV5-1 and TRBJ1-1, with TRBD1 as a possible D gene (6 bases). V was pared by 3 bases and J by 1 base, with 13 bases between. This CDR3 spans 15 amino acids. The germline V gene encodes CDR1 SGHRS and CDR2 YFSETQ. DNA for the CDR3: TGCGCCAGCAGCTCGCGTCCGACAGGGAACACTGAAGCTTTCTTT. As protein: CASSSRPTGNTEAFF.

This clonotype is medium-sized (0.01 to 0.1%) by share. V gene TRBV5-1 combines with J gene TRBJ1-3; D is possibly TRBD1 (5 bases). Trimming took off 1 base at V and 7 bases at J, with 12 bases between the two ends. The CDR3 contains 14 residues. Germline V gene lookup returns CDR1 SGHRS and CDR2 YFSETQ. The CDR3 DNA is TGCGCCAGCAGCTTGTACGGGGACGGCAACACCATATATTTT. Encoded protein: CASSLYGDGNTIYF.

This clonotype was recorded many times. The V and J genes are TRBV7-2 and TRBJ2-7; perhaps D is TRBD1 or TRBD2 (5 bases each). The germline V gene encodes CDR1 SGHTA and CDR2 FQGNSA. V lost 5 bases to trimming and J lost 2 bases, with 13 bases between them. There are 14 residues in the CDR3. DNA for the CDR3: TGTGCCAGCAGCCTAGGGATGGGGGCCTACGAGCAGTACGTC. It codes for CASSLGMGAYEQYV.

In this sample, this clonotype turned up many times. This rearrangement joins TRBV28 to TRBJ2-5; 7 bases agree with TRBD1. The CDR3 totals 14 residues. V dropped 4 bases and J dropped 3; count of bases not matched to a gene: 5. Germline values: CDR1 MDHEN, CDR2 SYDVKM. The CDR3: CASSSPDREETQYF. As DNA, the CDR3 is TGTGCCAGCAGTTCCCCCGACAGGGAAGAGACCCAGTACTTC.

In its sample, this clonotype was seen many times. The junction differs from germline at one of its ends, possibly a read error. The J gene is TRBJ2-3, the V gene TRBV4-2; 14 bases fit TRBD2. Looked up from germline, CDR1 is LGHNA and CDR2 is YNFKEQ. The CDR3 contains 19 residues. The CDR3 here is CASSEEGTSGGEWADTQYF. Written as DNA, the CDR3 is TGTGCCAGCAGCGAAGAAGGGACTAGCGGGGGTGAGTGGGCAGATACGCAGTATTTT.

This clonotype was recorded at least ten times. The chain employs TRBV10-3 and TRBJ2-5; TRBD1 is a possible D gene (5 bases). V was trimmed by 1 base and J by 2 bases, leaving 14 bases between them. The CDR3 is made up of 16 amino acids. CDR1 and CDR2 from the germline V gene are ENHRY and SYGVKD. The CDR3 is CAISEFLSTVQETQYF. The CDR3 DNA reads TGTGCCATCAGTGAGTTCTTATCGACAGTACAAGAGACCCAGTACTTC.

This clonotype was observed many times. The rearrangement joins TRBV7-9 to TRBJ2-1; no firm D call. Germline V gives CDR1 SEHNR, CDR2 FQNEAQ (reference sequence). The CDR3 loop spans 13 amino acids. V shed 7 bases and J shed 2 bases, with 9 bases lying between them. CDR3 nucleotide sequence: TGTGCCAGCAATTCCGCTCCCTACAATGAGCAGTTCTTC. It codes for CASNSAPYNEQFF.

In its sample, this clonotype was seen many times. The gene calls are TRBV29-1 and TRBJ1-1; the D gene is possibly TRBD1 (6 bases). The CDR3 spans 14 residues. Per germline, CDR1 SQVTM and CDR2 ANQGSEA. With 1 base removed from V and 0 bases from J, the gap between germline ends came to 9 bases. The CDR3 sequence: CSVEVGGMNTEAFF. Here the CDR3 DNA reads TGCAGCGTTGAAGTCGGGGGCATGAACACTGAAGCTTTCTTT.

This clonotype has a count of ten or more. The chain uses TRBV5-5 and TRBJ2-3; possible D gene TRBD2, 6 bases. Per the germline V gene, CDR1 is SGHKS and CDR2 is YYEKEE (reference sequence). This CDR3 has 15 residues. Trimming pared 3 bases from V and 4 bases from J, leaving 15 bases between. The chain's CDR3 is CASSSRGTRPDTQYF. The CDR3 DNA reads TGTGCCAGCAGCTCACGGGGGACTCGCCCAGATACGCAGTATTTT. The full variable domain, its missing parts supplied by reference TRBV5-5 and TRBJ2-3, is DAGVTQSPTHLIKTRGQQVTLRCSPISGHKSVSWYQQVLGQGPQFIFQYYEKEERGRGNFPDRFSARQFPNYSSELNVNALLLGDSALYLCASSSRGTRPDTQYFGPGTRLTVL.

This clonotype was observed at least ten times. The chain couples TRBV5-4 to TRBJ2-2; D is undetermined. This CDR3 spans 14 amino acids. V gave up 3 bases and J gave up 5 bases, with 11 bases separating them. The germline V gene encodes CDR1 SGHNT and CDR2 YYREEE (reference sequence). Written as DNA, the CDR3 is TGTGCCAGCAGCTCCCCTCTTGGAACCGGGGAGCTGTTTTTT. This codes for CASSSPLGTGELFF.

This clonotype was detected ten times or more. The chain recombines TRBV6-2 or TRBV6-3 with TRBJ2-1; D perhaps matches TRBD2 (7 bases). V lost 2 bases and J 0 bases, leaving 14 bases between the germline ends. CDR1 and CDR2 (germline): MNHEY, SVGEGT. This CDR3 comprises 17 residues. CDR3 nucleotides: TGTGCCAGCAGTTACGACGTGGGGGGGCCCTCCTACAATGAGCAGTTCTTC. Translated, it gives CASSYDVGGPSYNEQFF.

This clonotype was picked up many times. This chain uses TRBV28 with TRBJ2-2, with 10 bases fitting TRBD1. CDR1 MDHEN and CDR2 SYDVKM come from the germline V gene. CDR3 length: 16 residues. V was pared by 2 bases and J by 6 bases, with 6 bases of the junction left unmatched. The CDR3 DNA is TGTGCCAGCAGTTTACCCCGGGACAGGGGTGCCGGGGAGCTGTTTTTT. Translating gives CASSLPRDRGAGELFF.

This clonotype has at least ten counts. The chain uses TRBV5-4 and TRBJ2-7; 7 bases are a match to TRBD1. CDR3 length: 14 amino acids. Trimming cost V 5 bases and J 0 bases; bases outside gene matches: 5. CDR1 and CDR2 (germline): SGHNT, YYREEE (reference sequence). CDR3 residues: CASSPTGVSYEQYF. The CDR3 nucleotides are TGTGCCAGCAGTCCCACAGGGGTCTCCTACGAGCAGTACTTC.

This clonotype was observed at least ten times. This chain links TRBV29-1 with TRBJ2-4; 8 bases fit TRBD1. CDR3 length: 13 residues. Germline V gene lookup returns CDR1 SQVTM and CDR2 ANQGSEA. V shed 1 base, J shed 9 bases, and the junction held 5 bases outside the gene matches. CDR3 in amino acids: CSVEGQGASIQYF. As DNA, the CDR3 is TGCAGCGTTGAAGGTCAGGGGGCGTCCATTCAGTACTTC. Using reference TRBV29-1 and TRBJ2-4 for the parts outside the CDR3, the full variable domain is SAVISQKPSRDICQRGTSLTIQCQVDSQVTMMFWYRQQPGQSLTLIATANQGSEATYESGFVIDKFPISRPNLTFSTLTVSNMSPEDSSIYLCSVEGQGASIQYFGAGTRLSVL.